This paragraph reports one T cell receptor beta chain. The data belong to a study of control samples from healthy donors and cancer patients. The CDR3 runs 12 residues. Germline-derived CDR1 and CDR2 are LGHNA and YSLEER. Trimming pared 0 bases from V and 15 bases from J, leaving 9 bases between. Sequenced by immunoSEQ multiplex PCR; TCRdb stores in-frame clones only, minus some. The sample contains fewer than 95,000 clones, about nine tenths of which appear only once. Sequencing used blood. This receptor was identified in a man younger than 45 in good health. This sequence joins TRBV4-3 and TRBJ1-6; D is undetermined. In nucleotides, the CDR3 is TGCGCCAGCAGCCAAGACTGGGTGGACCTCCACTTT. This codes for CASSQDWVDLHF.